One sample yielded the 24 T cell receptor beta chains listed below, sequenced in a study of cytomegalovirus exposure and HLA in healthy donors. Researchers ran the PCR with 60 Vbeta and 13 Jbeta primers. Assay: immunoSEQ multiplex PCR; the TCRdb copy retains only in-frame clones and omits some. The sample has roughly 220,000 clones, around four fifths seen once. Sequencing was done on a sample of PBMCs. The receptor set was obtained from a woman in her 40s in good health and CMV-seronegative.

The DNA of the CDR3 is TGTGCCAGCAGCTCAAGGGAGGGCCCCGGAGCGGATGAAAAACTGTTTTTT. Encoded protein: CASSSREGPGADEKLFF. The chain joins TRBV7-9 to TRBJ1-4; D unclear. The germline CDR1 and CDR2 sequences are SEHNR and FQNEAQ (reference sequence). V was pared by 4 bases and J by 6 bases, with 21 bases between. There are 17 residues in the CDR3.

The chain recombines TRBV30 with TRBJ1-1; 9 nucleotides align to TRBD1. The CDR3 consists of 13 residues. The germline V gene has CDR1 GTSNPN and CDR2 SVGIG (reference sequence). V was clipped by 1 base and J by 9 bases; unmatched bases: 6. CDR3 coding DNA: TGTGCCTGGAGTGCCGGGACAGGGAACCAAGCTTTCTTT. Residues: CAWSAGTGNQAFF. Looking up the rest from reference TRBV30 and TRBJ1-1 gives the full variable domain: SQTIHQWPATLVQPVGSPLSLECTVEGTSNPNLYWYRQAAGRGLQLLFYSVGIGQISSEVPQNLSASRPQDRQFILSSKKLLLSDSGFYLCAWSAGTGNQAFFGQGTRLTVV.

The V gene is TRBV11-2, the J gene TRBJ1-1; D not certain. Germline CDR1 reads SGHAT; CDR2 reads FQNNGV. V gave up 5 bases and J gave up 0 bases, with 13 bases separating them. The CDR3 runs to 15 residues. The CDR3 sequence: CASSPPAGLNTEAFF. The CDR3, as DNA: TGTGCCAGCAGCCCCCCAGCCGGGTTGAACACTGAAGCTTTCTTT.

The chain uses TRBV25-1 and TRBJ2-1, with 9 bases identical to TRBD2. Trimming cost V 6 bases and J 6 bases; bases outside gene matches: 9. The CDR3 is made up of 15 amino acids. Germline loops: CDR1 MGHDK, CDR2 SYGVNS. CDR3 in DNA: TGTGCCAGCAGAGGACCGGGACTAGCAGGCAATGAGCAGTTCTTC. It encodes CASRGPGLAGNEQFF.

The chain is built from TRBV30 and TRBJ1-4, with TRBD1 identical over 8 bases. CDR3 length: 15 residues. Unmatched junction bases numbered 8, after V lost 1 base and J lost 7 bases. The germline CDR1 and CDR2 sequences are GTSNPN and SVGIG (reference sequence). The CDR3 sequence: CAWSEGSGGREKLFF. CDR3 coding DNA: TGTGCCTGGAGTGAGGGTTCAGGGGGCCGTGAAAAACTGTTTTTT.

This rearrangement joins TRBV7-9 to TRBJ1-1, with D possibly TRBD1 on 5 matching bases. V gave up 0 bases and J gave up 6 bases, with 8 bases separating them. This CDR3 has 13 residues. CDR1 and CDR2 from the germline V gene are SEHNR and FQNEAQ (reference sequence). The CDR3 sequence is CASSLAPGPEAFF. In DNA form, the CDR3 reads TGTGCCAGCAGCTTAGCTCCAGGGCCTGAAGCTTTCTTT. Supplemented by reference TRBV7-9 and TRBJ1-1, the full variable domain reads DTGVSQNPRHKITKRGQNVTFRCDPISEHNRLYWYRQTLGQGPEFLTYFQNEAQLEKSRLLSDRFSAERPKGSFSTLEIQRTEQGDSAMYLCASSLAPGPEAFFGQGTRLTVV.

The chain recombines TRBV7-3 with TRBJ2-1, with 9 positions matching TRBD2. V lost 2 bases to trimming and J lost 0 bases; unmatched junction nucleotides: 14. Germline V gene lookup returns CDR1 SGHTA and CDR2 FQGTGA. This CDR3 has 20 residues. The CDR3, as DNA: TGTGCCAGCAGCTTAGGACTTCGGCTAGCGGGATCGAGCTCCTACAATGAGCAGTTCTTC. Residues: CASSLGLRLAGSSSYNEQFF.

The CDR3 region has the DNA TGTGCCAGCAGCGTAGATGCAGGGGGAAACACCATATATTTT. It is translated as CASSVDAGGNTIYF. The rearrangement joins TRBV9 to TRBJ1-3, with a tentative D call TRBD1 (5 bases). V gave up 0 bases and J gave up 4 bases, with 8 bases separating them. The CDR3 has 14 amino acids. Germline values: CDR1 SGDLS, CDR2 YYNGEE. Drawing the rest from reference TRBV9 and TRBJ1-3, the complete variable domain is DSGVTQTPKHLITATGQRVTLRCSPRSGDLSVYWYQQSLDQGLQFLIQYYNGEERAKGNILERFSAQQFPDLHSELNLSSLELGDSALYFCASSVDAGGNTIYFGEGSWLTVV.

This clone came up a few times. The gene calls are TRBV19 and TRBJ1-5; TRBD1 matches at 7 bases. Germline CDR1 and CDR2: LNHDA and SQIVND (reference sequence). J lost 5 bases, V lost 2 bases, and 15 bases had no gene match. This CDR3 is 18 amino acids long. The CDR3 here is CASSIWGRQGMGDQPQHF. The CDR3 DNA reads as TGTGCCAGTAGTATATGGGGCCGACAGGGTATGGGAGATCAGCCCCAGCATTTT.

This clone was seen more than once but under ten times. V and J are TRBV5-4 and TRBJ1-4; no definite D call. From germline, CDR1 is SGHNT and CDR2 YYREEE (reference sequence). The CDR3 has 14 amino acids. V gave up 1 base and J gave up 0 bases, with 4 bases separating them. CDR3 protein: CASSLYPTNEKLFF. DNA for the CDR3: TGTGCCAGCAGCTTGTATCCAACTAATGAAAAACTGTTTTTT.

The gene calls are TRBV30 and TRBJ1-5; D is possibly TRBD1 (6 bases). Germline V lookup: CDR1 GTSNPN, CDR2 SVGIG (reference sequence). There are 13 residues in the CDR3. V dropped 3 bases and J dropped 7 bases, with 13 bases sitting between them. The CDR3 region has the DNA TGTGCCTGGAGACGGGCAGGGGAACAGCCCCAGCATTTT. This encodes CAWRRAGEQPQHF.

The rearrangement links TRBV5-1 to TRBJ2-7; maybe TRBD1 (6 bases). V lost 1 base, J lost 3 bases, and 8 bases lay in between. The germline V gene has CDR1 SGHRS and CDR2 YFSETQ. The CDR3 has 13 amino acids. The CDR3 is CASSLTDSYEQYF. The CDR3 coding sequence is TGCGCCAGCAGCTTGACGGACAGCTACGAGCAGTACTTC.

V gene TRBV4-1 combines with J gene TRBJ1-2; perhaps TRBD1 as D (5 bases). Germline V gene lookup returns CDR1 MGHRA and CDR2 YSYEKL. V lost 1 base, J lost 3 bases, and 12 bases lay in between. The CDR3 is made up of 15 amino acids. The CDR3 nucleotides read TGCGCCAGCAGCCAAGGTGTGCAGGGCGACTATGGCTACACCTTC. Protein product: CASSQGVQGDYGYTF.

The rearrangement joins TRBV6-1 to TRBJ2-7, with 8 bases that match TRBD2. V was pared by 2 bases and J by 5 bases, with 14 bases of the junction left unmatched. Germline CDR1 is MNHNS and CDR2 is SASEGT. The CDR3 extends over 17 amino acids. For the CDR3, the DNA is TGTGCCAGCAGTGAATCCCCCGCCAGCGGGAGTTCCCACGAGCAGTACTTC. Translation gives CASSESPASGSSHEQYF.

This chain uses TRBV6-1 with TRBJ2-7, with TRBD1 matching over 7 bases. The CDR3 length is 13 residues. After removal of 4 bases from V and 4 bases from J, the junction contained 4 bases not matched to a gene. Germline CDR1 MNHNS, CDR2 SASEGT. CDR3 amino acids: CASSAQGKYEQYF. The DNA of the CDR3 is TGTGCCAGCAGTGCACAGGGGAAGTACGAGCAGTACTTC.

The chain is built from TRBV2 and TRBJ1-2; D uncertain. This CDR3 contains 15 residues. CDR1 and CDR2 (germline): SNHLY, FYNNEI. The V gene lost 6 bases and the J gene lost 4 bases, with 18 bases spanning the gap. CDR3 residues: CASREPRGRSYGYTF. The CDR3 DNA reads TGTGCCAGCAGGGAACCCCGGGGTCGGAGCTATGGCTACACCTTC.

This sequence joins TRBV27 and TRBJ2-1, with a weak D call TRBD1 (6 bases). Germline lookup yields CDR1 MNHEY and CDR2 SMNVEV (reference sequence). The CDR3 has 13 residues. The V gene lost 6 bases and the J gene lost 5 bases, with 11 bases spanning the gap. The DNA of the CDR3 is TGTGCCAGCAGAATACAGGGAAACAATGAGCAGTTCTTC. Protein sequence: CASRIQGNNEQFF.

The chain recombines TRBV7-9 with TRBJ1-4, with no clear D. The CDR3 length is 16 residues. Per germline, CDR1 SEHNR and CDR2 FQNEAQ (reference sequence). V shed 3 bases and J shed 0 bases, with 11 bases lying between them. CDR3: CASSLGQYSTNEKLFF. The CDR3 DNA follows: TGTGCCAGCAGCTTGGGCCAGTACTCAACTAATGAAAAACTGTTTTTT.

This clone appeared once. The chain carries TRBV5-4 and TRBJ2-7, with D maybe TRBD2 (5 bases). The germline CDR1 and CDR2 sequences are SGHNT and YYREEE (reference sequence). V shed 2 bases and J shed 0 bases, with 9 bases lying between them. This CDR3 region has 14 residues. This CDR3 reads CASSFRDYSYEQYF. DNA for the CDR3: TGTGCCAGCAGCTTCCGGGATTACTCCTACGAGCAGTACTTC. The variable domain in full, with the rest retrieved from reference TRBV5-4 and TRBJ2-7, is ETGVTQSPTHLIKTRGQQVTLRCSSQSGHNTVSWYQQALGQGPQFIFQYYREEENGRGNFPPRFSGLQFPNYSSELNVNALELDDSALYLCASSFRDYSYEQYFGPGTRLTVT.

This chain connects TRBV6-1 to TRBJ2-1; TRBD2 might be the D (5 bases). Germline values: CDR1 MNHNS, CDR2 SASEGT. The CDR3 consists of 14 residues. The V and J ends lost 7 bases and 5 bases respectively, with 15 bases between them. CDR3 bases: TGTGCCAGCAAATCCTACGGGGAAAACAATGAGCAGTTCTTC. The encoded protein is CASKSYGENNEQFF.

The gene calls are TRBV19 and TRBJ2-2; TRBD1 might be the D (5 bases). The length of the CDR3 is 15 residues. V gave up 1 base and J gave up 5 bases, with 11 bases separating them. Germline values: CDR1 LNHDA, CDR2 SQIVND (reference sequence). CDR3 sequence (DNA): TGTGCCAGTAGTATAGCCCAGGGTAGAACCGGGGAGCTGTTTTTT. It specifies CASSIAQGRTGELFF.

This chain links TRBV4-2 with TRBJ1-2; 7 nucleotides match TRBD1. V lost 3 bases and J lost 8; bases outside the gene matches: 6. Looked up from germline, CDR1 is LGHNA and CDR2 is YNFKEQ. The CDR3 totals 13 residues. CDR3 sequence: CASSHLTGVGYTF. CDR3 bases: TGTGCCAGCAGCCACCTTACAGGGGTCGGCTACACCTTC.

The chain combines TRBV30 with TRBJ1-5; no clear D. The V gene's germline CDR1 is GTSNPN and CDR2 SVGIG (reference sequence). Deletions cut 1 base from V and 2 bases from J, with 6 bases between. The CDR3 runs to 13 residues. The CDR3 DNA follows: TGTGCCTGGAGTGGGGGAGGCAATCAGCCCCAGCATTTT. Amino acids: CAWSGGGNQPQHF. Full variable domain (missing parts from reference TRBV30 and TRBJ1-5): SQTIHQWPATLVQPVGSPLSLECTVEGTSNPNLYWYRQAAGRGLQLLFYSVGIGQISSEVPQNLSASRPQDRQFILSSKKLLLSDSGFYLCAWSGGGNQPQHFGDGTRLSIL.

The J gene is TRBJ1-4, the V gene TRBV27, with 9 nucleotides matching TRBD1. The CDR3 has 15 residues. V was pared by 5 bases and J by 11 bases, with 12 bases of the junction left unmatched. CDR1 and CDR2 (germline): MNHEY, SMNVEV (reference sequence). CDR3 protein: CASSVYRDRALKLFF. The DNA of the CDR3 is TGTGCCAGCAGTGTATACCGGGACAGGGCTCTTAAACTGTTTTTT.